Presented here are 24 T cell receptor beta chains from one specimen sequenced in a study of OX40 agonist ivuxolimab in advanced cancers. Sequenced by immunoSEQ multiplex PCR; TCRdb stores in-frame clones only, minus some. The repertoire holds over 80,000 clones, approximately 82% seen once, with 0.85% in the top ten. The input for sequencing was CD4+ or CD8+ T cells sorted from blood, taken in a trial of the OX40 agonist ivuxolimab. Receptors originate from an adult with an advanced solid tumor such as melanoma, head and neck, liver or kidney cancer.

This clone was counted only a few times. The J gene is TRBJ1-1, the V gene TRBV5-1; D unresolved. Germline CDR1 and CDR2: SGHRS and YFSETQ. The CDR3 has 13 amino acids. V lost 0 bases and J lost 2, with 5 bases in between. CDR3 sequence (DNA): TGCGCCAGCAGCTTGGACATTAACACTGAAGCTTTCTTT. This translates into CASSLDINTEAFF.

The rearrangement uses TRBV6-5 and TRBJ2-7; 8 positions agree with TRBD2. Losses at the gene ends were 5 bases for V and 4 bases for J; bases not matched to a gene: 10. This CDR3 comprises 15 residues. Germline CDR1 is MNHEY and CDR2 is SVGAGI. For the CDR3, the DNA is TGTGCCAGCAGTCCCCGGGGGGGCGGATTGTACGAGCAGTACTTC. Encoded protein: CASSPRGGGLYEQYF.

In DNA, the CDR3 is TGTGCCAGCAGCCCCCGGGACGTACGGGGCAATGAGCAGTTCTTC. Its translation: CASSPRDVRGNEQFF. The chain couples TRBV7-9 to TRBJ2-1; D might be TRBD1 or TRBD2, each matching 5 bases. From germline, CDR1 is SEHNR and CDR2 FQNEAQ (reference sequence). CDR3 size: 15 residues. Trimming removed 5 bases from V and 6 bases from J, with 17 bases in between.

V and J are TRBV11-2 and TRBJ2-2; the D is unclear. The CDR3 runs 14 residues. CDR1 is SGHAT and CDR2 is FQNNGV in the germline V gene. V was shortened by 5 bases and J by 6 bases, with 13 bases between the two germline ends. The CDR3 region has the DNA TGTGCCAGCAGCGCGCCGGTCGGCCCCGGGGAGCTGTTTTTT. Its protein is CASSAPVGPGELFF.

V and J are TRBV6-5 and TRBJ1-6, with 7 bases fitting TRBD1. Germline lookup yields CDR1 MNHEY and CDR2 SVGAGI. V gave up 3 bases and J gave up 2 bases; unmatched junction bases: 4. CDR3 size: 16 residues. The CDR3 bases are TGTGCCAGCAGTTATACAGGGGCGACCTATAATTCACCCCTCCACTTT. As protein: CASSYTGATYNSPLHF.

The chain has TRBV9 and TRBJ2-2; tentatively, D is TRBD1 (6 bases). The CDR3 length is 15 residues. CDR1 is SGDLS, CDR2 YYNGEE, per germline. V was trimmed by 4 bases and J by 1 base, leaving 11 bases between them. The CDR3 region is CASSIGTLNTGELFF. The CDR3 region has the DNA TGTGCCAGCAGCATAGGGACACTGAACACCGGGGAGCTGTTTTTT.

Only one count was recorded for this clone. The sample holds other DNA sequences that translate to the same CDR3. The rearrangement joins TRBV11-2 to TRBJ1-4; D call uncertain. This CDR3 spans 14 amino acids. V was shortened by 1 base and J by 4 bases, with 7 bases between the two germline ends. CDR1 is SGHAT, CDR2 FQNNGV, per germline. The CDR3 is CASSLGRVNEKLFF. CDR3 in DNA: TGTGCCAGCAGCTTAGGCCGGGTTAATGAAAAACTGTTTTTT.

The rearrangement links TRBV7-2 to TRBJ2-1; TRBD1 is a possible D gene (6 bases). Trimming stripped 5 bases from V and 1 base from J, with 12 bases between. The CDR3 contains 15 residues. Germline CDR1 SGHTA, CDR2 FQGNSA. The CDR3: CASSQGQTSYNEQFF. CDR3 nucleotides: TGTGCCAGCAGCCAAGGACAGACATCCTACAATGAGCAGTTCTTC.

The CDR3, as DNA: TGTGCCAGCAGCTTAGGAGGACCCCACCTCGTCGAGCAGTTCTTC. It specifies CASSLGGPHLVEQFF. The chain links TRBV5-4 to TRBJ2-1, with D possibly TRBD2 on 5 matching bases. CDR1 SGHNT and CDR2 YYREEE come from the germline V gene (reference sequence). V lost 2 bases and J 10 bases, leaving 19 bases between the germline ends. This CDR3 is built from 15 residues.

Here the CDR3 DNA reads TGTGCCAGCAGCTTCCAGGGGGACGGTACTGAAGCTTTCTTT. It encodes CASSFQGDGTEAFF. V is TRBV7-2 and J is TRBJ1-1; TRBD1 aligns across 7 bases. Looked up from germline, CDR1 is SGHTA and CDR2 is FQGNSA. CDR3 length: 14 residues. The trim removed 3 bases at V and 5 bases at J, leaving 6 bases unmatched.

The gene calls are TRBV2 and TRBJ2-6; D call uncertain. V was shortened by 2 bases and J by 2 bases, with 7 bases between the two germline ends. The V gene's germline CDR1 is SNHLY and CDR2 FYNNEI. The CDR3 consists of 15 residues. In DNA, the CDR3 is TGTGCCAGCAGTGAAAGGGTAACTGGGGCCAACGTCCTGACTTTC. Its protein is CASSERVTGANVLTF. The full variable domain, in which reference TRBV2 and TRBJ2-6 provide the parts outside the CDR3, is EPEVTQTPSHQVTQMGQEVILRCVPISNHLYFYWYRQILGQKVEFLVSFYNNEISEKSEIFDDQFSVERPDGSNFTLKIRSTKLEDSAMYFCASSERVTGANVLTFGAGSRLTVL.

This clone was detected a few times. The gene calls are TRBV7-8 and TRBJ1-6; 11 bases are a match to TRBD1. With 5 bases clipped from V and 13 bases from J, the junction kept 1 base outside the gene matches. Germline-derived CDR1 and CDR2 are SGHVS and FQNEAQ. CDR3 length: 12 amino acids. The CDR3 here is CASSRDRGPLHF. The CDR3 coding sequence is TGTGCCAGCAGCAGGGACAGGGGGCCCCTCCACTTT.

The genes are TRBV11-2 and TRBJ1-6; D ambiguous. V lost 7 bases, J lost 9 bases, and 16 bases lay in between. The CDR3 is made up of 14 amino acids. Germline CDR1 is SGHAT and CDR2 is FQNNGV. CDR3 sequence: CASNPLTRGSPLHF. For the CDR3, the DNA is TGTGCCAGCAATCCACTTACCCGGGGTTCACCCCTCCACTTT.

CDR3 sequence: CASSPPGLAGKGEQFF. The CDR3 coding sequence is TGCGCCAGCAGCCCTCCGGGCCTAGCGGGGAAGGGTGAGCAGTTCTTC. V and J are TRBV5-1 and TRBJ2-1; 9 bases are a match to TRBD2. J lost 9 bases, V lost 4 bases, and 14 bases had no gene match. The CDR3 loop spans 16 amino acids. Germline values: CDR1 SGHRS, CDR2 YFSETQ. Looking up the rest from reference TRBV5-1 and TRBJ2-1 gives the full variable domain: KAGVTQTPRYLIKTRGQQVTLSCSPISGHRSVSWYQQTPGQGLQFLFEYFSETQRNKGNFPGRFSGRQFSNSRSEMNVSTLELGDSALYLCASSPPGLAGKGEQFFGPGTRLTVL.

The chain's CDR3 is CSVEEPVTYEQYF. The CDR3 bases are TGCAGCGTTGAAGAGCCAGTCACCTACGAGCAGTACTTC. The chain couples TRBV29-1 to TRBJ2-7, with D uncertain. The CDR3 contains 13 residues. From germline, CDR1 is SQVTM and CDR2 ANQGSEA. Trimming shortened V by 0 bases and J by 2 bases, and 8 bases separated the two germline ends.

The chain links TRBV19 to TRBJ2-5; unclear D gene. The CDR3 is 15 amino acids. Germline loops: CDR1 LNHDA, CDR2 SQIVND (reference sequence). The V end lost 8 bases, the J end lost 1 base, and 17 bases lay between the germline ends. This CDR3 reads CASAGLHRGQETQYF. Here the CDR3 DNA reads TGTGCCAGTGCAGGTCTCCACCGAGGCCAAGAGACCCAGTACTTC.

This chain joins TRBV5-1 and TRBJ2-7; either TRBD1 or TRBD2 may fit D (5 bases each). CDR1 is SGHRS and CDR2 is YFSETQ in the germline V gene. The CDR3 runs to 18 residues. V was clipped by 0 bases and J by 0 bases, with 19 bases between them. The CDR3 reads CASSLALGPRESSYEQYF. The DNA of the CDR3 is TGCGCCAGCAGCTTGGCCTTGGGGCCCCGGGAAAGCTCCTACGAGCAGTACTTC.

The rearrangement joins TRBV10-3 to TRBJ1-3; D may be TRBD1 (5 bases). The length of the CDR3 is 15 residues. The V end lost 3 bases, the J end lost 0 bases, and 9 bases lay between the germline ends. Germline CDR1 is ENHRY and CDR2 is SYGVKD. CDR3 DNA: TGTGCCATCAGTGACGGGACGGGCTCTGGAAACACCATATATTTT. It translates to CAISDGTGSGNTIYF.

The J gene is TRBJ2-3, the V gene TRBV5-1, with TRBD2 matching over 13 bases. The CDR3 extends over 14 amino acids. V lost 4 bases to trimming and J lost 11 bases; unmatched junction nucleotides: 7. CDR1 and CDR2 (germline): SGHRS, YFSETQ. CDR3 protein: CASSPETSGGKQYF. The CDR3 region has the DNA TGCGCCAGCAGCCCGGAGACTAGCGGGGGGAAGCAGTATTTT. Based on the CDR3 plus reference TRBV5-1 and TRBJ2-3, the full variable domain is KAGVTQTPRYLIKTRGQQVTLSCSPISGHRSVSWYQQTPGQGLQFLFEYFSETQRNKGNFPGRFSGRQFSNSRSEMNVSTLELGDSALYLCASSPETSGGKQYFGPGTRLTVL.

The CDR3 DNA reads as TGTGCCAGCAGTGAACAGGGGTTAAGGACTGAAGCTTTCTTT. As protein: CASSEQGLRTEAFF. The chain uses TRBV2 and TRBJ1-1; D might be TRBD1 (6 bases). The CDR3 contains 14 residues. V lost 2 bases, J lost 5 bases, and 12 bases lay in between. Germline assignment: CDR1 SNHLY and CDR2 FYNNEI.

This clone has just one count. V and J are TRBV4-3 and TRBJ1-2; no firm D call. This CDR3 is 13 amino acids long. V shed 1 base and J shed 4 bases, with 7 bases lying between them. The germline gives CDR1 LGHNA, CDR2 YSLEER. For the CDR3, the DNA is TGCGCCAGCAGCCAAGTACGGAGCTATGGCTACACCTTC. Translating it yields CASSQVRSYGYTF.

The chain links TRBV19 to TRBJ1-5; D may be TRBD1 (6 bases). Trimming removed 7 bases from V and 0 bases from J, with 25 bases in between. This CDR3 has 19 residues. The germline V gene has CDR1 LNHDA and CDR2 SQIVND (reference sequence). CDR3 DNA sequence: TGTGCCAGTACTACCCCCCTGGGCAGGGGATCACTTAGCAATCAGCCCCAGCATTTT. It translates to CASTTPLGRGSLSNQPQHF.

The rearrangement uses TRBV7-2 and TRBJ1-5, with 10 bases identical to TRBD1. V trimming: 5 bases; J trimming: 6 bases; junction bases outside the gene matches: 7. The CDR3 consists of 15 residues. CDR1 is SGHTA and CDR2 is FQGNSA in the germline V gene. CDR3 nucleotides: TGTGCCAGCAGCCCACAAGGGGACAGGGGTCAGCCCCAGCATTTT. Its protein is CASSPQGDRGQPQHF.

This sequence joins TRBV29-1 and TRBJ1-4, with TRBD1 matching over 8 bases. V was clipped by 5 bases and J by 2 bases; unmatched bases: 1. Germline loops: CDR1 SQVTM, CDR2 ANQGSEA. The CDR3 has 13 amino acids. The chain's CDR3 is CSVRQGTNEKLFF. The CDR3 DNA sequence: TGCAGCGTTCGACAGGGGACTAATGAAAAACTGTTTTTT.